One and the same sample provided the 5 T cell receptor beta chains below, sequenced in a study of CD4 T cells in relation to SARS-CoV-2 and coronaviruses (dated by TCRdb to about 2021). Their antigen targets remain unknown. Libraries were made using the immunoSEQ multiplex PCR assay. TCRdb carries this immuneACCESS record with in-frame sequences only. Its versions omit some clonotypes, under half of them owing to an unresolved V gene in the studies checked, with the rest unexplained. The sample has approximately 41,000 clones on record, 84% of them singletons. The ten largest clones take up 1% to 1.5% of the sample. Sequencing was carried out using naive CD4+ T cells from PBMCs, cultured in vitro. What this sample's cell subset or site label stands for: naive CD4+ T cells isolated by negative enrichment. The receptors here all came from an adult with COVID-19.

Only one count was recorded for this clone. The chain is built from TRBV11-3 and TRBJ2-1, with D unclear. The germline gives CDR1 SGHNT, CDR2 YENEEA. V was shortened by 5 bases and J by 5 bases, with 16 bases between the two germline ends. This CDR3 is built from 15 residues. The CDR3 DNA reads TGTGCCAGCAGCCCCGCGTCGGAGAGGAACAATGAGCAGTTCTTC. Translation gives CASSPASERNNEQFF. Looking up the rest from reference TRBV11-3 and TRBJ2-1 gives the full variable domain: EAGVVQSPRYKIIEKKQPVAFWCNPISGHNTLYWYLQNLGQGPELLIRYENEEAVDDSQLPKDRFSAERLKGVDSTLKIQPAELGDSAVYLCASSPASERNNEQFFGPGTRLTVL.

This chain links TRBV15 with TRBJ2-3, with TRBD1 identical over 10 bases. The CDR3 is 13 amino acids. Germline V gene lookup returns CDR1 LNHNV and CDR2 YYDKDF (reference sequence). V trimming: 6 bases; J trimming: 4 bases; junction bases outside the gene matches: 1. The CDR3 coding sequence is TGTGCCACCAGGGGACAGGGGTCAGATACGCAGTATTTT. Its protein is CATRGQGSDTQYF.

This chain links TRBV6-2 or TRBV6-3 with TRBJ2-3; 8 bases are shared with TRBD2. V lost 3 bases, J lost 6 bases, and 5 bases stayed unmatched. Germline loops: CDR1 MNHEY, CDR2 SVGEGT. CDR3 length: 14 residues. The CDR3 reads CASSYAGGVDTQYF. For the CDR3, the DNA is TGTGCCAGCAGTTATGCGGGAGGAGTGGATACGCAGTATTTT.

This rearrangement joins TRBV5-1 to TRBJ2-5; D is perhaps TRBD1 or TRBD2 (5 bases each). Germline-derived CDR1 and CDR2 are SGHRS and YFSETQ. V was pared by 0 bases and J by 0 bases, with 15 bases between. This CDR3 is 17 amino acids long. This CDR3 reads CASSLDTSGTYQETQYF. As DNA, the CDR3 is TGCGCCAGCAGCTTGGACACTTCCGGGACCTACCAAGAGACCCAGTACTTC.

The J gene is TRBJ2-7, the V gene TRBV7-9; TRBD2 agrees at 13 bases. Looked up from germline, CDR1 is SEHNR and CDR2 is FQNEAQ (reference sequence). Unmatched junction bases numbered 6, after V lost 3 bases and J lost 7 bases. The CDR3 length is 15 residues. CDR3 protein: CASSFEGLAGSEQYF. The CDR3 bases are TGTGCCAGCAGCTTCGAGGGACTAGCGGGAAGTGAGCAGTACTTC.